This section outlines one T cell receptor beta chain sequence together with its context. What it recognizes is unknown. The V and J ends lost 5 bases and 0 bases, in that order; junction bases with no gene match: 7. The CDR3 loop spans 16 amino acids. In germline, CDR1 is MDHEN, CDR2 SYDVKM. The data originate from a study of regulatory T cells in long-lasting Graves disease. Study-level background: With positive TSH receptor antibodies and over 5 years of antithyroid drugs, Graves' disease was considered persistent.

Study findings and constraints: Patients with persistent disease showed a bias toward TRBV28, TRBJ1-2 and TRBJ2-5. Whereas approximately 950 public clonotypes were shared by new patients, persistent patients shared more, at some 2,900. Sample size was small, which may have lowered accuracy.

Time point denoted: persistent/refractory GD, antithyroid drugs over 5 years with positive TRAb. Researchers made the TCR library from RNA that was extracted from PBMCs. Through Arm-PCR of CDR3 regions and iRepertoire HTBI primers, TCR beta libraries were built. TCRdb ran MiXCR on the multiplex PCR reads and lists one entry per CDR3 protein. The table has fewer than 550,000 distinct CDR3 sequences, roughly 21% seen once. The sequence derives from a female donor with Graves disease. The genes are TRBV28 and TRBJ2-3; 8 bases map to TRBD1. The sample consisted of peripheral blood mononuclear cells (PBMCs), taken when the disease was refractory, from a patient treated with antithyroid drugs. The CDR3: CASSINQGASTDTQYF. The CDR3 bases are TGTGCCAGCAGTATTAATCAGGGGGCTAGCACAGATACGCAGTATTTT.